A selection of T cell receptor beta chains follows, all from one sample in a study of shared clonotypes between healthy human individuals. Method: immunoSEQ multiplex PCR; TCRdb's copy keeps in-frame clones and lacks some. The sample holds 550,000 to 600,000 clones, around 77% seen once. The sequenced sample was PBMCs. The receptors derive from a woman in her forties in good health. Some clones in this sample may be carry-over from other donors' samples. CDR3s include the opening cysteine and the closing phenylalanine or tryptophan. Each record gives: CDR3 DNA, CDR3 protein, clone size, CDR3 length, J gene, D gene, V gene. D genes are given only for firm matches. Clone size is shown for a subset of rows, as once, few, many or a class of expanded clone.

TGCAGCGTTGAAGAAGGACTTGGAACTTTCTTT,CSVEEGLGTFF,many,11,TRBJ1-1,NA,TRBV29-1
TGTGCCAGCTCACCAGGTCAGGGTGGCACAGATACGCAGTATTTT,CASSPGQGGTDTQYF,NA,15,TRBJ2-3,NA,TRBV18
TGTGACAGCGCACAGGGGGCAAAGACCCAGTACTTC,CDSAQGAKTQYF,once,12,TRBJ2-5,TRBD1,TRBV6-1
TGTGCCAGCAGCTTAGTGTCTGGGGGGCTCAACTATGGCTACACCTTC,CASSLVSGGLNYGYTF,NA,16,TRBJ1-2,NA,TRBV11-2
TGTGCCAGTAGCCCCGCTAGCGGAGGATACAATGAGCAGTTCTTC,CASSPASGGYNEQFF,NA,15,TRBJ2-1,TRBD2,TRBV19
TGTGCCAGCAGTGAGGTCCTAGCGGGAGCATCCGGGGAGCTGTTTTTT,CASSEVLAGASGELFF,NA,16,TRBJ2-2,TRBD2,TRBV2
TGTGCCAGCTCACCTCGGACGGAGAACACTGAAGCTTTCTTT,CASSPRTENTEAFF,NA,14,TRBJ1-1,NA,TRBV18
TGCGCCAGCAGCTTGATGCCTTACTCTGGGGCCAACGTCCTGACTTTC,CASSLMPYSGANVLTF,NA,16,TRBJ2-6,NA,TRBV5-1
TGTGCCAGCAGTGGGGCGGGATTTGTAGTCATGGAGACCCAGTACTTC,CASSGAGFVVMETQYF,NA,16,TRBJ2-5,NA,TRBV28
TGCGCCAGCAGCCCCCTCGCAGCGGGGGGCGCGGATGGCTACACCTTC,CASSPLAAGGADGYTF,NA,16,TRBJ1-2,NA,TRBV5-1
TGCGCCAGCAGTCCTTCTGGACTTCCCGGGACACCGGGGTACACAGATACGCAGTATTTT,CASSPSGLPGTPGYTDTQYF,NA,20,TRBJ2-3,NA,TRBV10-1
TGTGCCAGCAGCATCAATAGCAATCAGCCCCAGCATTTT,CASSINSNQPQHF,NA,13,TRBJ1-5,NA,TRBV2
TGTGCCAGCAGACAGGGCGCGAACACCGGGGAGCTGTTTTTT,CASRQGANTGELFF,many,14,TRBJ2-2,NA,TRBV2
TGTGCCAGCATGCGGGACCCCCTAGCATACGAGCAGTACTTC,CASMRDPLAYEQYF,NA,14,TRBJ2-7,NA,TRBV6-1
TGTGCCAGCAGCCGAACTAGCGGGAGGGAGACCCAGTACTTC,CASSRTSGRETQYF,NA,14,TRBJ2-5,TRBD2,TRBV7-2
TGTGCCAGCAGCCCGGCACAGGCCTACGAGCAGTACTTC,CASSPAQAYEQYF,NA,13,TRBJ2-7,NA,TRBV4-2
TGCGCCAGCAGCCAAGGGCACAATCAGCCCCAGCATTTT,CASSQGHNQPQHF,NA,13,TRBJ1-5,NA,TRBV4-1
TGTGCCTGGAGTCAACAGGGATCTGGAAACACCATATATTTT,CAWSQQGSGNTIYF,NA,14,TRBJ1-3,NA,TRBV30
TGTGCCAGCTCACCGCCGAGTAGGGGGACACCCGGGGAGCTGTTTTTT,CASSPPSRGTPGELFF,few,16,TRBJ2-2,NA,TRBV18
TGCGCCAGCAGCTATTCGGGGGAGGGCTACGAGCAGTACTTC,CASSYSGEGYEQYF,NA,14,TRBJ2-7,TRBD2,TRBV5-1
TGTGCCATCAGTGAGTCAGAGAAGGAGCAGTTCTTC,CAISESEKEQFF,NA,12,TRBJ2-1,NA,TRBV10-3
TGTGCCAGCAGTTACGTCGCAGGGAACCATGGCTACACCTTC,CASSYVAGNHGYTF,once,14,TRBJ1-2,NA,TRBV6-5
TGTGCCAGCAGCTTAGTTCAGGGGAATACGCAGTATTTT,CASSLVQGNTQYF,NA,13,TRBJ2-3,NA,TRBV7-8
TGTGCCAGCAGCTCCCTACAGGGCCATGAGCAGTTCTTC,CASSSLQGHEQFF,once,13,TRBJ2-1,NA,TRBV7-9
TGTGCCACCAGCAGAGGTACCGGGACAAGTTTGAACTTC,CATSRGTGTSLNF,NA,13,TRBJ2-5,NA,TRBV15
TGTGCCAGCAGCAGCTATAGCAATCAGCCCCAGCATTTT,CASSSYSNQPQHF,NA,13,TRBJ1-5,NA,TRBV28